This T cell receptor (beta chain) was recorded in a study of beta chain features in type 1 diabetes. In its sample, this clone was seen many times. Its cognate antigen is unknown. Whole-study results and caveats: Patients' naive, central memory and Treg TCRB repertoires seemed closer to one another than those of healthy donors.

The investigators reverse transcribed all of the isolated RNA, so they sequenced expressed TCRB transcripts. Only in-frame clones appear in the TCRdb table, and some are missing; sequencing was by immunoSEQ multiplex PCR. The top ten clones hold approximately 1.3% of a sample with some 200,000 clones, approximately 11% of them seen once. Trimming took off 1 base at V and 15 bases at J, with 19 bases between the two ends. This CDR3 has 14 amino acids. Germline V gene sequence: CDR1 MGHRA, CDR2 YSYEKL. Sequencing was carried out using central memory CD4+ T cells from blood. The sequence came from a man younger than 30 in good health. The rearrangement links TRBV4-1 to TRBJ2-1; D unclear. CDR3 DNA sequence: TGCGCCAGCAGCCAAGGGTTGGGCAACAATGTAGGGTTCTTC. Translation gives CASSQGLGNNVGFF.